Listed below are T cell receptor beta chains from one sample, sequenced in a study of cytomegalovirus exposure and HLA in healthy donors. Clones were read by immunoSEQ multiplex PCR, and TCRdb kept only the in-frame ones, dropping some. The data hold about 110,000 clones, with roughly 70% observed a single time. The sequencing input was PBMCs. These receptors originate from a woman in her thirties or forties in good health and CMV-seronegative. CDR3s include the opening cysteine and the closing phenylalanine or tryptophan.

>TRBJ1-6|TRBV27
CASRGDRRPTYNSPLHF
>TRBJ2-2|TRBV7-8
CASTVKWASNTGELFF
>TRBJ1-5|TRBV18
CASSPPGTGGSQPQHF
>TRBJ2-5|TRBV28
CASSFGAGGQGQETQYF
>TRBJ2-7|TRBV14
CASSPLLDSEQYF
>TRBJ2-1|TRBV7-2
CASSPTGVHNEQFF
>TRBJ2-5|TRBV11-3
CASSRRGSTASGKETQYF
>TRBJ2-7|TRBV4-1
CASSQASADLAYEQYF
>-|TRBV6-5
CASSYGGQGTYEQYF
>TRBJ2-2|TRBV5-1
CASSSRAQETAGELFF
>TRBJ2-7|TRBV7-2
CASSLQGAGYEQYF
>TRBJ1-1|TRBV11-2
CASRVTRNTEAFF
>TRBJ2-5|TRBV7-2
CASSLVSGGAPQETQYF
>TRBJ2-3|TRBV27
CASSLRGGGGAADTQYF
>TRBJ2-2|TRBV6-6
CASSPPLENTGELFF
>TRBJ2-3|TRBV6-5
CASSYVRGSTDTQYF
>TRBJ1-2|TRBV5-6
CASSLAGGGYTF
>TRBJ2-3|TRBV14
CASSQVHSTTDTQYF
>TRBJ2-5|TRBV5-1
CASSQRLAGAREIQYF
>TRBJ1-1|TRBV29-1
CSALLENTEAFF
>TRBJ2-7|TRBV5-4
CASSAGQGISYEQYF
>TRBJ2-2|TRBV14
CASSHLGSAGELFF
>TRBJ2-3|TRBV10-3
CAISEVAGAPTIYPDTQYF
>TRBJ2-2|TRBV30
CAWSVQGITGELFF
>TRBJ2-7|TRBV4-3
CASSQEETTYEQYF
>TRBJ2-1|TRBV9
CASSEKGGSSYNEQFF
>TRBJ2-1|TRBV27
CASSWTSGRVIRTEQFF
>TRBJ1-5|TRBV2
CASKGQGFINQPQHF
>TRBJ2-7|TRBV12-2
CASRGPRDSGYEQYF
>TRBJ2-3|TRBV19
CASSADRGTYTQYF
>TRBJ2-7|TRBV9
CASSPAVGGLYEQYF
>TRBJ1-6|TRBV19
CATLDRGSSYNSPLHF
>TRBJ1-5|TRBV19
CASSIARPSNQPQHF
>TRBJ2-5|TRBV6-5
CASSYAGGRGETQYF
>TRBJ2-7|TRBV14
CASSHLSSRPYEQYF
>TRBJ1-2|TRBV28
CASSSPGINYGYTF
>TRBJ2-7|TRBV30
CAWSRGSYEQYF
>TRBJ2-1|TRBV9
CASSVGLAGGHEQFF
>TRBJ2-3|TRBV5-5
CASSLHPGGGADTQYF
>TRBJ2-1|TRBV14
CASSPQAGEQFF
>TRBJ1-4|TRBV30
CAWSVRGAGEKLFF
>TRBJ2-1|TRBV9
CASSVPLAENNEQFF
>TRBJ2-3|TRBV6-5
CASSFQQGAYTQYF
>TRBJ2-2|TRBV4-3
CASSQERQGAYTGELFF
>TRBJ1-4|TRBV19
CASSRTGTANEKLFF